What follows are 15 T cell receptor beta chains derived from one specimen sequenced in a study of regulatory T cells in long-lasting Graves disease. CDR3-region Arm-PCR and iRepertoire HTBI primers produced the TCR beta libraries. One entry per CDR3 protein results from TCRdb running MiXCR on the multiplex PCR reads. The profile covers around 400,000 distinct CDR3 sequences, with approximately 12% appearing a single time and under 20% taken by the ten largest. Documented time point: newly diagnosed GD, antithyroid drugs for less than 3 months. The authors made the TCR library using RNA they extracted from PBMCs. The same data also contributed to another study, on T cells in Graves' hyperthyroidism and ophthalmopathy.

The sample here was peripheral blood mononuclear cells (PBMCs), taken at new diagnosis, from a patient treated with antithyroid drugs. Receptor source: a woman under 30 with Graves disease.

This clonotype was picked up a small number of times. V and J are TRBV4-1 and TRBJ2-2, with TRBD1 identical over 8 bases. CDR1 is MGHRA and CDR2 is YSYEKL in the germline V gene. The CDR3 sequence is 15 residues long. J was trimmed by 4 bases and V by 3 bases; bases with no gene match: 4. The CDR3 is CASSQTGVITGELFF. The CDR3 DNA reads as TGCGCCAGCAGCCAGACAGGGGTTATCACCGGGGAGCTGTTTTTT.

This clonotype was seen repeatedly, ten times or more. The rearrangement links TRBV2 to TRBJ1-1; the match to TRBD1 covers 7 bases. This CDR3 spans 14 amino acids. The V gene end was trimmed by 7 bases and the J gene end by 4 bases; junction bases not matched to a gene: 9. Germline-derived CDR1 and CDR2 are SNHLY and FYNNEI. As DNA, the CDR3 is TGTGCCAGCAACTGGCAGGGGGAGGGCACTGAAGCTTTCTTT. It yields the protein CASNWQGEGTEAFF.

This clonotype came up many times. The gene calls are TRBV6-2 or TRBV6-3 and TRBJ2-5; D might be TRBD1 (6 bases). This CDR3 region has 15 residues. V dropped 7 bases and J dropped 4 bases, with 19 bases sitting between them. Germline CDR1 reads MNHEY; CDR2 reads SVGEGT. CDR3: CASTQRGQTGETQYF. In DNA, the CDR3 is TGTGCCAGCACTCAAAGGGGCCAGACAGGAGAGACCCAGTACTTC.

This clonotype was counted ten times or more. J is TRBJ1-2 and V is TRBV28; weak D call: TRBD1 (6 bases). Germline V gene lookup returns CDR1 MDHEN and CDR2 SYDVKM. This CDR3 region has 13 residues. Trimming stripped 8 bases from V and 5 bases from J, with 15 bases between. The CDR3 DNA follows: TGTGCCAGCGGAGAGGGACATTCTTATGGCTACACCTTC. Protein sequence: CASGEGHSYGYTF.

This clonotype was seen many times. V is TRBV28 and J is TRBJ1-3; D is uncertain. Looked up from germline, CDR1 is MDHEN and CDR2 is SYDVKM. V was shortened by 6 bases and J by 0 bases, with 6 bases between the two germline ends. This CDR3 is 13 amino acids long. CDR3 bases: TGTGCCAGCAGCGCAAACTCTGGAAACACCATATATTTT. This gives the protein CASSANSGNTIYF.

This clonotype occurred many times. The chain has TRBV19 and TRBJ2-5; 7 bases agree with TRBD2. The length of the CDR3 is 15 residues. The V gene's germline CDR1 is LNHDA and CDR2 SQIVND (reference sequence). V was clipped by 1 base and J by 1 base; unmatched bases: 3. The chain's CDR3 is CASSIGTRTQETQYF. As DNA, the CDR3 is TGTGCCAGTAGTATAGGGACTAGGACCCAAGAGACCCAGTACTTC.

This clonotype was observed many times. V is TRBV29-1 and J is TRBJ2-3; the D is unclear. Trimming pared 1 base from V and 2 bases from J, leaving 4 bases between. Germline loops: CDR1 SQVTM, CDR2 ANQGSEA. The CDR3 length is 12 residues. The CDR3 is CSVEGNTDTQYF. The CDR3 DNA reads TGCAGCGTTGAAGGAAACACAGATACGCAGTATTTT.

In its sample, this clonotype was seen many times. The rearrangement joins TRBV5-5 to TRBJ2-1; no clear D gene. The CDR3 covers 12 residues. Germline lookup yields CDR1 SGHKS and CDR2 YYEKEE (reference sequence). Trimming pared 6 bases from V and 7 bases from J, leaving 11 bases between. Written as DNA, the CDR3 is TGTGCCAGCAACTTAATCCTAAATGAGCAGTTCTTC. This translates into CASNLILNEQFF. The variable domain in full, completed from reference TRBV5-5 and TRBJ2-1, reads DAGVTQSPTHLIKTRGQQVTLRCSPISGHKSVSWYQQVLGQGPQFIFQYYEKEERGRGNFPDRFSARQFPNYSSELNVNALLLGDSALYLCASNLILNEQFFGPGTRLTVL.

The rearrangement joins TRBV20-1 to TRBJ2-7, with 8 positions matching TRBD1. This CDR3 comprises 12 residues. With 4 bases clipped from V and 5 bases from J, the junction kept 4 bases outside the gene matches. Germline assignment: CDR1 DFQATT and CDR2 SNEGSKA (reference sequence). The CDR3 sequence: CSATTQGDEQYF. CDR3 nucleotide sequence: TGCAGTGCTACTACACAGGGGGACGAGCAGTACTTC.

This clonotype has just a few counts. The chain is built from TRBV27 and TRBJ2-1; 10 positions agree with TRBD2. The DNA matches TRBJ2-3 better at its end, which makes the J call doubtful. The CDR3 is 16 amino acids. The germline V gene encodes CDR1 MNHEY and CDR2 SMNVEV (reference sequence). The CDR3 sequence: CASSPRLAGTTDTQYF. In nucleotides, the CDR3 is TGTGCCAGCAGTCCCAGACTAGCGGGTACTACAGATACGCAGTATTTT.

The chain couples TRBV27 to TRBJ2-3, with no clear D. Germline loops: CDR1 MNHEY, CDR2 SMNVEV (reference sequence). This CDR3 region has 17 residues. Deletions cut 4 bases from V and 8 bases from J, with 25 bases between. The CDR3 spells CASSSLLLSAGHVTQYF. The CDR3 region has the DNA TGTGCCAGCAGTTCCCTCCTCTTGAGCGCCGGTCATGTTACGCAGTATTTT.

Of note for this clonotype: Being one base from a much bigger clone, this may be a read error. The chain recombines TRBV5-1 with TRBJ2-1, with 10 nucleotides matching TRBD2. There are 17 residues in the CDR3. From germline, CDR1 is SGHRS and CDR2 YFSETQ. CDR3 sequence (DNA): TGCGCCGGCAGCCCCGGGGGTAGCGGGAGGACTCTTGGAGAGCAGTTCTTC. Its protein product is CAGSPGGSGRTLGEQFF.

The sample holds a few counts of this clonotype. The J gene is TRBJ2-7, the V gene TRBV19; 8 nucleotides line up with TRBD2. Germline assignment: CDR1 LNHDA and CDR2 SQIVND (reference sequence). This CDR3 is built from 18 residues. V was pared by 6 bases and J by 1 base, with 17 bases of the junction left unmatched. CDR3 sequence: CASSNLGAGDYKSYEQYV. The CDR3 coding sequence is TGTGCCAGTAGCAACTTAGGAGCGGGGGATTATAAATCCTACGAGCAGTACGTC.

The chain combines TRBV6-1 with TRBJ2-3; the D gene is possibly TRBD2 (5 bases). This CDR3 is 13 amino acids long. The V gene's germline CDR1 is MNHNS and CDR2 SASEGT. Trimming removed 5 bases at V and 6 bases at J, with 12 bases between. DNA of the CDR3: TGTGCCAGCAGTAGGGAGATGGCGGATACGCAGTATTTT. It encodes CASSREMADTQYF.

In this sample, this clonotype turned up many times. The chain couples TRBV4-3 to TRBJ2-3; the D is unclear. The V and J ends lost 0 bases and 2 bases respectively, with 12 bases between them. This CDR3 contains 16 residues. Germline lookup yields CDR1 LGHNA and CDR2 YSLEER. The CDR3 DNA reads TGCGCCAGCAGCCAAGAGGTTCCCGGGTACACAGATACGCAGTATTTT. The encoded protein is CASSQEVPGYTDTQYF.